The present T cell receptor (beta chain) was sequenced within a study of human T cells and chemical hapten exposure. The CDR3 runs to 19 residues. Germline-derived CDR1 and CDR2 are SGHVS and FQNEAQ. V was clipped by 2 bases and J by 4 bases; unmatched bases: 16. Individual cDNA molecules each carried unique molecular identifiers attached by the library. In the original analysis: TCRs per sample had a median of approximately 100,000 and ranged from 23,224 to 690,600. TCRdb re-analysed the RACE reads in MiXCR, keeping a single row per CDR3 protein. The V and J calls shown here were made by TCRdb, not taken from the authors' results. Of 75,000 to 100,000 distinct CDR3 sequences in the sample, about 8.7% were seen once. The time point is: healthy volunteer bleed at 2 weeks. Total RNA was isolated from whole blood that had not been fractionated.

This receptor was obtained from a female donor in good health. Some clones in this sample may be carry-over from other donors' samples. The rearrangement links TRBV7-8 to TRBJ2-1; TRBD2 aligns across 8 bases. The material sequenced was whole blood. CDR3 in DNA: TGTGCCAGCAGCTTAATAGGAGGGGGTAGCGGGAACCATTACAATGAGCAGTTCTTC. Protein sequence: CASSLIGGGSGNHYNEQFF.